This T cell receptor (beta chain) was identified in a study of naive and memory T cell subsets. Study-wide points: The power law exponent of TCR abundance differed between naive and memory cells. Especially in CD8 cells, naive repertoires contained a few larger clonotypes, possibly CD45RA-re-expressing memory cells.

The CDR3 has 13 amino acids. V shed 5 bases and J 5 bases; nucleotides not matched to a gene: 5. Germline CDR1 reads DFQATT; CDR2 reads SNEGSKA (reference sequence). Alpha and beta libraries were amplified separately from the second PCR onward. CD4+ T cell IFNgamma after overnight CMV lysate exposure gave donor CMV status. Two oligonucleotides, mixed equimolar, formed the beta constant-region primer covering TRBC1 and TRBC2. Ligated cDNA was amplified by four rounds of PCR with nested alpha and beta constant-region primers and SP2. TCRdb reprocessed the UMI-ligation and nested PCR reads with MiXCR, giving one entry per CDR3 protein. The sample has about 150,000 distinct CDR3 sequences, roughly 20% seen once. This clonotype was counted a few times. Its antigen is as yet unknown.

This receptor was identified in a human donor in good health. The chain uses TRBV20-1 and TRBJ2-3; 9 bases are shared with TRBD2. The specimen sequenced was naive CD4+ T cells from blood. The DNA of the CDR3 is TGCAGTGCTCGACGTAGCGGGAGAGATACGCAGTATTTT. Translating it yields CSARRSGRDTQYF.